The 25 T cell receptor beta chains reported below all come from one sample, sequenced in a study of blood T cell repertoires in COVID-19. This table comes from immunoSEQ multiplex PCR, and its TCRdb copy is limited to in-frame clones, with some not included. The sample includes around 150,000 clones, roughly 85% of them seen just once. Sequencing used peripheral blood. The origin of the receptors is a man aged 70-80 years with acute or convalescent COVID-19.

The V and J genes are TRBV28 and TRBJ1-6; 9 nucleotides align to TRBD1. Per germline, CDR1 MDHEN and CDR2 SYDVKM. The CDR3 spans 15 residues. V shed 6 bases, J shed 5 bases, and the junction held 5 bases outside the gene matches. This CDR3 reads CASRVQGANNSPLHF. Written as DNA, the CDR3 is TGTGCCAGCAGGGTACAGGGGGCGAATAATTCACCCCTCCACTTT.

The V and J genes are TRBV11-2 and TRBJ2-3, with 15 bases fitting TRBD2. CDR1 and CDR2 (germline): SGHAT, FQNNGV. Trimming cost V 5 bases and J 1 base; bases outside gene matches: 4. The CDR3 spans 17 residues. The CDR3 here is CASSQGLAGGGTDTQYF. In nucleotides, the CDR3 is TGTGCCAGCAGCCAGGGACTAGCGGGAGGAGGCACAGATACGCAGTATTTT.

The chain links TRBV27 to TRBJ2-1; 8 bases are a match to TRBD2. With V trimmed by 3 bases and J by 5 bases, 6 bases remained unmatched. CDR3 size: 15 residues. Per germline, CDR1 MNHEY and CDR2 SMNVEV (reference sequence). The CDR3 nucleotides read TGTGCCAGCAGTTTCAAGCGGGAGCGGAACAATGAGCAGTTCTTC. Amino acids: CASSFKRERNNEQFF.

The chain joins TRBV7-9 to TRBJ2-3; D gene unclear. CDR3 length: 12 residues. V lost 5 bases and J lost 4, with 7 bases in between. From germline, CDR1 is SEHNR and CDR2 FQNEAQ (reference sequence). The CDR3, as DNA: TGTGCCAGCAGCCCCCCCGCAGATACGCAGTATTTT. Its protein is CASSPPADTQYF.

The chain employs TRBV28 and TRBJ2-2; TRBD1 agrees at 9 bases. The CDR3 length is 14 residues. In germline, CDR1 is MDHEN, CDR2 SYDVKM. V was clipped by 5 bases and J by 4 bases; unmatched bases: 2. The CDR3 bases are TGTGCCAGCAGTCGGGACAGGGCCACCGGGGAGCTGTTTTTT. Residues: CASSRDRATGELFF.

The chain employs TRBV15 and TRBJ1-2; tentative D call: TRBD1 (5 bases). The CDR3 runs to 13 residues. V was pared by 6 bases and J by 5 bases, with 13 bases between. The germline gives CDR1 LNHNV, CDR2 YYDKDF (reference sequence). The CDR3 DNA is TGTGCCACCAGTACAGGTTCGCGGTATGGCTACACCTTC. The encoded protein is CATSTGSRYGYTF.

J is TRBJ1-6 and V is TRBV5-1; D is uncertain. The germline CDR1 and CDR2 sequences are SGHRS and YFSETQ. The CDR3 totals 15 residues. Trimming stripped 0 bases from V and 5 bases from J, with 9 bases between. The CDR3 region has the DNA TGCGCCAGCAGCTTGGCCCCTACTGATAATTCACCCCTCCACTTT. Translated, it gives CASSLAPTDNSPLHF.

This clone was detected only a few times. This sequence joins TRBV5-4 and TRBJ1-2; possibly TRBD1 for D (5 bases). The V end lost 4 bases, the J end lost 5 bases, and 15 bases lay between the germline ends. The CDR3 sequence is 14 residues long. Germline assignment: CDR1 SGHNT and CDR2 YYREEE (reference sequence). DNA for the CDR3: TGTGCCAGCAGCACAGGACAAAATAGATATGGCTACACCTTC. Protein sequence: CASSTGQNRYGYTF.

A single count supports this clone. The V call is TRBV13, the J call TRBJ2-7, with D perhaps matching TRBD2 (5 bases). V lost 1 base to trimming and J lost 0 bases, with 10 bases between them. This CDR3 contains 15 residues. Germline CDR1 PRHDT, CDR2 FYEKMQ (reference sequence). CDR3 protein: CASSLVRDYSYEQYF. The CDR3 coding sequence is TGTGCCAGCAGCTTAGTTCGCGACTACTCCTACGAGCAGTACTTC. The entire variable domain, with the rest obtained from reference TRBV13 and TRBJ2-7, is as follows: AAGVIQSPRHLIKEKRETATLKCYPIPRHDTVYWYQQGPGQDPQFLISFYEKMQSDKGSIPDRFSAQQFSDYHSELNMSSLELGDSALYFCASSLVRDYSYEQYFGPGTRLTVT.

This rearrangement joins TRBV18 to TRBJ2-7; possibly TRBD1 for D (5 bases). In germline, CDR1 is KGHSH, CDR2 LQKENI. Trimming left V 3 bases short and J 2 bases short, with 14 bases between. The length of the CDR3 is 15 residues. CDR3 loop: CASSPGHGPTYEQYF. The CDR3 DNA reads TGTGCCAGCTCACCCGGACACGGCCCGACCTACGAGCAGTACTTC.

This sequence joins TRBV6-2 or TRBV6-3 and TRBJ2-7; 14 bases are a match to TRBD2. The germline V gene has CDR1 MNHEY and CDR2 SVGEGT. The CDR3 extends over 16 amino acids. The V and J ends lost 2 bases and 6 bases, in that order; junction bases with no gene match: 6. The CDR3 region is CASSYGGLAGVSEQYF. The CDR3 DNA sequence: TGTGCCAGCAGTTACGGGGGACTAGCGGGAGTCAGCGAGCAGTACTTC.

The chain is built from TRBV4-1 and TRBJ2-1; 12 bases are a match to TRBD2. Germline loops: CDR1 MGHRA, CDR2 YSYEKL. The CDR3 is made up of 16 amino acids. Losses at the gene ends were 1 base for V and 6 bases for J; bases not matched to a gene: 4. In nucleotides, the CDR3 is TGCGCCAGCAGCCAAGCACAGACTAGCGGGGGCAATGAGCAGTTCTTC. The encoded protein is CASSQAQTSGGNEQFF.

V is TRBV28 and J is TRBJ2-5, with a weak D call TRBD2 (6 bases). The V and J ends lost 3 bases and 2 bases respectively, with 10 bases between them. The CDR3 runs 14 residues. Per the germline V gene, CDR1 is MDHEN and CDR2 is SYDVKM. The CDR3 nucleotides are TGTGCCAGCAGTTTTGTCGGGGGACAAGAGACCCAGTACTTC. It translates to CASSFVGGQETQYF.

V gene TRBV6-4 combines with J gene TRBJ2-1; D might be TRBD1 (6 bases). Germline loops: CDR1 MRHNA, CDR2 SNTAGT. V was clipped by 4 bases and J by 5 bases, with 12 bases between them. The CDR3 spans 14 residues. CDR3 loop: CASSAGTTNNEQFF. The CDR3 DNA is TGTGCCAGCAGTGCGGGGACAACAAACAATGAGCAGTTCTTC.

V is TRBV5-4 and J is TRBJ2-2, with D maybe TRBD1 (6 bases). This CDR3 has 15 residues. The V gene lost 4 bases and the J gene lost 3 bases, with 13 bases spanning the gap. Germline CDR1 SGHNT, CDR2 YYREEE (reference sequence). The CDR3 DNA reads as TGTGCCAGCAGCCTAGACAGGTGGGACACCGGGGAGCTGTTTTTT. Residues: CASSLDRWDTGELFF.

This chain connects TRBV3-1 (or the pseudogene TRBV3-2) to TRBJ2-3; TRBD2 might be the D (5 bases). There are 17 residues in the CDR3. Deletions cut 0 bases from V and 0 bases from J, with 13 bases between. CDR1 LGHDT and CDR2 YNNKEL come from the germline V gene (reference sequence). The CDR3 region is CASSQEPSGPSTDTQYF. CDR3 in DNA: TGTGCCAGCAGCCAAGAACCAAGCGGCCCTAGCACAGATACGCAGTATTTT.

The chain combines TRBV7-2 with TRBJ2-5; 16 nucleotides match TRBD2. Germline values: CDR1 SGHTA, CDR2 FQGNSA. J was trimmed by 7 bases and V by 4 bases; bases with no gene match: 9. CDR3 length equals 17 residues. The CDR3 region is CASSSGLAGGQRVTQYF. For the CDR3, the DNA is TGTGCCAGCAGCTCGGGACTAGCGGGAGGGCAGCGGGTGACCCAGTACTTC.

This chain joins TRBV27 and TRBJ2-3; D possibly corresponds to TRBD2 (5 bases). The germline V gene encodes CDR1 MNHEY and CDR2 SMNVEV (reference sequence). CDR3 length equals 14 residues. V was trimmed by 2 bases and J by 2 bases, leaving 8 bases between them. The CDR3 DNA reads TGTGCCAGCAGTTTAAATCTAGCCACAGATACGCAGTATTTT. Translating it yields CASSLNLATDTQYF.

This clone has only one observation. This chain uses TRBV7-3 with TRBJ2-1; 7 bases map to TRBD2. Germline V lookup: CDR1 SGHTA, CDR2 FQGTGA. The CDR3 consists of 15 residues. Germline trimming cut 1 base from V and 7 bases from J; bases unmatched to any gene: 7. In DNA, the CDR3 is TGTGCCAGCAGCTTAATGACGGGAGGAGCAAATGAGCAGTTCTTC. Translating gives CASSLMTGGANEQFF. Full variable domain (remainder filled in from reference TRBV7-3 and TRBJ2-1): GAGVSQTPSNKVTEKGKYVELRCDPISGHTALYWYRQSLGQGPEFLIYFQGTGAADDSGLPNDRFFAVRPEGSVSTLKIQRTERGDSAVYLCASSLMTGGANEQFFGPGTRLTVL.

This chain uses TRBV7-2 with TRBJ2-5; D unclear. CDR1 is SGHTA and CDR2 is FQGNSA in the germline V gene. The V gene lost 5 bases and the J gene lost 5 bases, with 12 bases spanning the gap. The CDR3 consists of 13 residues. The DNA of the CDR3 is TGTGCCAGCAGCCCAGCTAGTAAGGAGACCCAGTACTTC. Its translation is CASSPASKETQYF.

Here the CDR3 reads CASSFEAKGNTIYF. As DNA, the CDR3 is TGTGCCAGCAGTTTTGAGGCAAAAGGAAACACCATATATTTT. The rearrangement uses TRBV28 and TRBJ1-3; D is undetermined. This CDR3 spans 14 amino acids. Germline CDR1 and CDR2: MDHEN and SYDVKM. V was pared by 3 bases and J by 4 bases, with 10 bases between.

The rearrangement links TRBV6-4 to TRBJ2-7; D is possibly TRBD1 (5 bases). This CDR3 has 12 residues. Trimming removed 0 bases from V and 5 bases from J, with 5 bases in between. Germline-derived CDR1 and CDR2 are MRHNA and SNTAGT. CDR3 coding DNA: TGTGCCAGCAGTGACTCAGGGGACGAGCAGTACTTC. Translated, it gives CASSDSGDEQYF.

The chain has TRBV3-1 (or the pseudogene TRBV3-2) and TRBJ2-1; D ambiguous. Trimming removed 2 bases from V and 4 bases from J, with 3 bases in between. This CDR3 is 12 amino acids long. Germline V gives CDR1 LGHDT, CDR2 YNNKEL (reference sequence). CDR3 DNA: TGTGCCAGCAGCCAACTATACAATGAGCAGTTCTTC. This gives the protein CASSQLYNEQFF.

The chain combines TRBV5-1 with TRBJ1-4; no clear D gene. V lost 0 bases and J 4 bases, leaving 7 bases between the germline ends. This CDR3 contains 14 residues. Germline V gene sequence: CDR1 SGHRS, CDR2 YFSETQ. The DNA for the CDR3 is TGCGCCAGCAGCTTGGGGCAGAATAATGAAAAACTGTTTTTT. It encodes CASSLGQNNEKLFF.

The rearrangement links TRBV3-1 (or the pseudogene TRBV3-2) to TRBJ1-4; D is uncertain. The germline CDR1 and CDR2 sequences are LGHDT and YNNKEL (reference sequence). V was trimmed by 5 bases and J by 1 base, leaving 8 bases between them. This CDR3 has 14 amino acids. In DNA form, the CDR3 reads TGTGCCAGCAGCGACTTAGGAACTAATGAAAAACTGTTTTTT. As protein: CASSDLGTNEKLFF.